This T cell receptor (beta chain) is from a study of blood T cell repertoires in COVID-19. Overall study: Some COVID-19 samples were acute and others convalescent; all came from the United States, Italy and Spain. The analysed material was cDNA or gDNA that came from T cells, B-cell-depleted T cells, or PBMCs.

Authors' analysis steps: Counts of nucleated cells, estimated from reference gene primer amplification, were obtained. Generated by immunoSEQ multiplex PCR, the TCRdb table keeps only in-frame clones and is missing some. D and trimming were read from the DNA, whereas the V and J calls and clone size are those reported in that table. Found here are about 190,000 clones, approximately 88% of them singletons; the top ten hold 3.5% to 5%. The CDR3 spans 15 residues. The J segment lost 11 bases and the V segment lost 0 bases, leaving 7 bases of the junction unmatched. CDR1 SGHRS and CDR2 YFSETQ come from the germline V gene.

Sequences were obtained from peripheral blood. The chain employs TRBV5-1 and TRBJ2-3; 12 bases line up with TRBD2. The source is a woman between 25 and 40 years old with acute or convalescent COVID-19. In DNA form, the CDR3 reads TGCGCCAGCAGCTTGGGACTAGCGGGAGTCCTACAGCAGTATTTT. Its protein product is CASSLGLAGVLQQYF.